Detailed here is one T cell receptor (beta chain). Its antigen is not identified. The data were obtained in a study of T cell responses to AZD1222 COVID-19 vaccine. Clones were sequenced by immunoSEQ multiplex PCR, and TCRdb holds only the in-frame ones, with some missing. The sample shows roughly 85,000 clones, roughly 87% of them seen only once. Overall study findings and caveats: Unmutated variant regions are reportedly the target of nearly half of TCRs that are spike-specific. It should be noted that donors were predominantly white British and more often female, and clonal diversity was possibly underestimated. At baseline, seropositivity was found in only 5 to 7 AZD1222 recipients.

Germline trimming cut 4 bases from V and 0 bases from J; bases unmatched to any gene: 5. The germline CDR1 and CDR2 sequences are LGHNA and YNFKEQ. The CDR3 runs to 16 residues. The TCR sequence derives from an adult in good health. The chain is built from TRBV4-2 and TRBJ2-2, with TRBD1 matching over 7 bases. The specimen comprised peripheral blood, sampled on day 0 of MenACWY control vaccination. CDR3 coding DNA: TGTGCCAGCAGCCGGCCGGGACAGTCGAACACCGGGGAGCTGTTTTTT. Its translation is CASSRPGQSNTGELFF.